These 9 T cell receptor beta chains came from one sample sequenced in a study of identical twins. Each CDR3 protein is one row after TCRdb ran MiXCR on the 5' RACE reads. This table has 200,000 to 250,000 distinct CDR3 sequences, 11% to 15% appearing once. Material: memory (CD45RO+) T cells sorted from blood. The receptors here all came from a woman under 30 in good health.

This clonotype was detected only a few times. The V gene is TRBV7-2, the J gene TRBJ2-1; the D call may be TRBD1 or TRBD2 (6 bases each). Germline CDR1 SGHTA, CDR2 FQGNSA. The ends were cut back, 10 bases at V and 5 bases at J, with 18 bases in the middle. The CDR3 has 14 residues. The CDR3 loop is CATAGGGWDNEQFF. DNA of the CDR3: TGTGCCACCGCCGGGGGCGGTTGGGACAATGAGCAGTTCTTC.

Ten or more counts support this clonotype. The rearrangement links TRBV12-3 or TRBV12-4 to TRBJ2-1; possibly TRBD2 for D (6 bases). V gave up 3 bases and J gave up 0 bases, with 6 bases separating them. This CDR3 contains 14 residues. CDR3 protein: CASSFSGSYNEQFF. CDR3 sequence (DNA): TGTGCCAGCAGTTTTAGCGGCTCCTACAATGAGCAGTTCTTC.

The chain has TRBV20-1 and TRBJ1-1; D uncertain. This CDR3 comprises 14 residues. The V end lost 0 bases, the J end lost 0 bases, and 8 bases lay between the germline ends. CDR1 DFQATT and CDR2 SNEGSKA come from the germline V gene (reference sequence). The CDR3 DNA reads as TGCAGTGCTAGAGATCTCCGAATGAACACTGAAGCTTTCTTT. Translation: CSARDLRMNTEAFF.

J is TRBJ2-7 and V is TRBV7-2; D is possibly TRBD2 (5 bases). Trimming stripped 0 bases from V and 3 bases from J, with 12 bases between. The V gene's germline CDR1 is SGHTA and CDR2 FQGNSA. The CDR3 has 15 amino acids. DNA for the CDR3: TGTGCCAGCAGCTTAGCCGGTAGGAGCGGCTACGAGCAGTACTTC. Amino acid sequence: CASSLAGRSGYEQYF.

This clonotype has more than one count but fewer than ten. The CDR3 nucleotides are TGCGCCAGCAGTGAGAGGCAGGGGCCGGGGACAGATACGCAGTATTTT. Translation gives CASSERQGPGTDTQYF. The chain combines TRBV10-1 with TRBJ2-3, with D perhaps TRBD1 (6 bases). The germline gives CDR1 WNHNN, CDR2 SYGVQD (reference sequence). Trimming shortened V by 2 bases and J by 3 bases, and 15 bases separated the two germline ends. This CDR3 spans 16 amino acids.

This clonotype was seen a handful of times. The chain has TRBV9 and TRBJ2-3; D is perhaps TRBD2 (6 bases). The CDR3 runs to 16 residues. V lost 0 bases to trimming and J lost 4 bases, with 15 bases between them. CDR1 is SGDLS and CDR2 is YYNGEE in the germline V gene. CDR3 region: CASSVEWAGRPDTQYF. DNA for the CDR3: TGTGCCAGCAGCGTAGAGTGGGCAGGGAGGCCAGATACGCAGTATTTT. Full variable domain (outside the CDR3, taken from reference TRBV9 and TRBJ2-3): DSGVTQTPKHLITATGQRVTLRCSPRSGDLSVYWYQQSLDQGLQFLIQYYNGEERAKGNILERFSAQQFPDLHSELNLSSLELGDSALYFCASSVEWAGRPDTQYFGPGTRLTVL.

This clonotype was counted a few times. This sequence joins TRBV12-3 or TRBV12-4 and TRBJ1-6; D may be TRBD1 (5 bases). The CDR3 sequence is 16 residues long. V lost 3 bases, J lost 10 bases, and 19 bases lay in between. CDR3 in amino acids: CASSFVRAKSGSPLHF. In DNA form, the CDR3 reads TGTGCCAGCAGTTTCGTTAGGGCGAAATCAGGGTCACCCCTCCACTTT.

The rearrangement links TRBV7-2 to TRBJ2-1; D gene ambiguous. Deletions cut 5 bases from V and 8 bases from J, with 19 bases between. The CDR3 has 15 amino acids. Germline V gives CDR1 SGHTA, CDR2 FQGNSA. In DNA form, the CDR3 reads TGTGCCAGCAGCCCCCGTAGGTCCTCTCTGTATGAGCAGTTCTTC. Its protein is CASSPRRSSLYEQFF.

This clonotype was picked up a small number of times. The rearrangement joins TRBV20-1 to TRBJ2-5; perhaps TRBD1 as D (5 bases). This CDR3 spans 14 amino acids. The ends were cut back, 4 bases at V and 2 bases at J, with 14 bases in the middle. Germline CDR1 DFQATT, CDR2 SNEGSKA (reference sequence). CDR3 residues: CSATRQPPQETQYF. The CDR3 DNA reads TGCAGTGCTACGAGACAGCCCCCTCAAGAGACCCAGTACTTC.